This TCR beta chain was profiled in a study of cytomegalovirus exposure and HLA in healthy donors (dated by TCRdb to about 2017). At the level of the whole study: The 666 repertoires of the first cohort and the roughly 110 validation repertoires were produced on the same platform, according to a later analysis. Along with the roughly 670-subject first cohort, a separate validation cohort of over a hundred different subjects was used. The study was designed to test whether signatures of past pathogen exposure could be identified by cataloging public T cell receptors. High-throughput TCR immunosequencing, statistical association of individual TCRs with disease status, and machine learning were combined to predict cytomegalovirus infection status.

Receptor libraries were prepared by the immunoSEQ multiplex PCR assay. In the paper's pipeline: To diagnose cytomegalovirus status from the catalog of TCR beta chain sequences, a statistical classification framework was built. TCRdb provides this immuneACCESS table in a form limited to in-frame rearrangements. Some clones are lacking; in checked studies, under half of them reflect an unresolved V gene, and why the rest are absent is not known. That table furnishes V, J and clone size, whereas the DNA furnished D and trimming. In this sample the table shows approximately 270,000 clones, roughly 89% of which occur a single time. Around 0.34% of the sample rests with the top ten. Germline trimming amounts to 3 bases on V and 4 bases on J, with 8 as the count of junction bases outside the gene matches. CDR1 is given as LNHDA and CDR2 as SQIVND, both from the germline V gene (reference sequence). The CDR3 goes from the cysteine to the phenylalanine over 15 residues. The read is trimmed to its CDR3 DNA, 45 bases read in frame from base 1.

Donors formed part of the validation cohort, which comprised over a hundred subjects and was distinct from the first cohort of 690 or so subjects. On the study overall, not on this receptor specifically: The study listed approximately 160 TCR beta chains as associated with cytomegalovirus. Cytomegalovirus status was reported to be diagnosed by the classifier with high specificity and sensitivity in both the original and validation cohorts. A few of the identified cytomegalovirus-associated TCR beta chains were confirmed in vitro to be specific for cytomegalovirus antigens. Across donors, most TCR sequences were observed very rarely, whereas some public TCRs were present in many individuals. All 120 repertoires were used to score co-occurrence in the validation cohort in a later analysis, because that analysis had no HLA typing for the cohort. In a later analysis, TCRs clustered in the first cohort were found to also tend to co-occur in the 130 or so validation repertoires, with approximately 95% of cluster scores above 0. The authors suggested that the approach could potentially be generalized to other disease states and immunological phenotypes.

As for this clone: It has no known antigen specificity. Per-base quality was not reported, and no clone a single base away is much larger than it.

This chain joins TRBV19 to TRBJ2-5, with 7 bases in between that match TRBD2. This TCR was recovered from a woman younger than 30 in good health and CMV-seronegative. Material for sequencing was PBMCs. In nucleotide form, the sequence is TGTGCCAGTAGTATCTCCCGGACGGGGGGAGAGACCCAGTACTTC. It codes for CASSISRTGGETQYF. Extended through the reference TRBV19 and TRBJ2-5 proteins, this CDR3 yields the full variable domain: DGGITQSPKYLFRKEGQNVTLSCEQNLNHDAMYWYRQDPGQGLRLIYYSQIVNDFQKGDIAEGYSVSREKKESFPLTVTSAQKNPTAFYLCASSISRTGGETQYFGPGTRLLVL.